This T cell receptor (beta chain) was sequenced in a study of regulatory T cells in long-lasting Graves disease. For TCR beta, libraries came from iRepertoire HTBI primers and Arm-PCR of CDR3 regions. A single record per CDR3 protein comes from TCRdb applying MiXCR to the multiplex PCR reads. The sample gives hundreds of thousands of distinct CDR3 sequences, 13% of which show up once; roughly 9.7% is in the top ten. The V gene's germline CDR1 is MDHEN and CDR2 SYDVKM. The CDR3 has 14 residues. Trimming took 6 bases from V and 3 from J; bases not matched to a gene: 7. This clonotype was observed a handful of times. Time point: newly diagnosed GD, antithyroid drugs for less than 3 months. The TCR library was made from RNA extracted from PBMCs. EDTA tubes were used for drawing nine milliliters of peripheral blood. These data also formed part of another study, on T cells in Graves' hyperthyroidism and ophthalmopathy. That study adds: Using the HTBI primer set, a first-round RT-PCR was run on the TCR CDR3. A 13 V-J model separated ophthalmopathy from stable hyperthyroidism.

This sample comprised peripheral blood mononuclear cells (PBMCs), obtained at new diagnosis, from a patient treated with antithyroid drugs. The gene calls are TRBV28 and TRBJ2-7; 8 positions match TRBD1. The clonotype was recovered from a man aged 25-45 years with Graves disease. DNA of the CDR3: TGTGCCAGCAGAGAGGGACAGGCCCTCTACGAGCAGTACTTC. Translation: CASREGQALYEQYF.